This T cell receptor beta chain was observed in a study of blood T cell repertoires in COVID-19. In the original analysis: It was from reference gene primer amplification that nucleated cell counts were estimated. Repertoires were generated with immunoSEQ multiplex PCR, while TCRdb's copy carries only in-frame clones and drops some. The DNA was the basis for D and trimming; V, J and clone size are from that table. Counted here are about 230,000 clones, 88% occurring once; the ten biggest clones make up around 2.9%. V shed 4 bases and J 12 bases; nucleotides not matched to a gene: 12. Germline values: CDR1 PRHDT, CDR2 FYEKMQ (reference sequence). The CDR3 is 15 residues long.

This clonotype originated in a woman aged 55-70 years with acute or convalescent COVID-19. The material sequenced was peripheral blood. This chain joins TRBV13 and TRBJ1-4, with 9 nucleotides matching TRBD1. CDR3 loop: CASSSRRQGVAELFF. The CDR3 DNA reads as TGTGCCAGCAGCTCACGGAGACAGGGGGTTGCGGAACTGTTTTTT.